The count of the clone carrying this T cell receptor (beta chain) is one. GI sites, liver, skin and spleen were taken after median 9.75 post-mortem hours. The CDR3 consists of 14 residues. Trimming left V 6 bases short and J 4 bases short, with 13 bases between. The germline V gene encodes CDR1 KGHSH and CDR2 LQKENI. These data are taken from a study of tissue T cells after allogeneic stem cell transplantation. The protocol was immunoSEQ multiplex PCR, while the TCRdb copy is restricted to in-frame clones and leaves out a portion. This sample has fewer than 30,000 clones, with about 73% found just once.

The chain employs TRBV18 and TRBJ2-1; D is possibly TRBD1 or TRBD2 (6 bases each). The receptor comes from a female donor over 55 with lung cancer. The source was tissue from the ileum, collected at autopsy. CDR3 in amino acids: CASSGGGGYNEQFF. The DNA of the CDR3 is TGTGCCAGCTCTGGAGGAGGGGGGTACAATGAGCAGTTCTTC.